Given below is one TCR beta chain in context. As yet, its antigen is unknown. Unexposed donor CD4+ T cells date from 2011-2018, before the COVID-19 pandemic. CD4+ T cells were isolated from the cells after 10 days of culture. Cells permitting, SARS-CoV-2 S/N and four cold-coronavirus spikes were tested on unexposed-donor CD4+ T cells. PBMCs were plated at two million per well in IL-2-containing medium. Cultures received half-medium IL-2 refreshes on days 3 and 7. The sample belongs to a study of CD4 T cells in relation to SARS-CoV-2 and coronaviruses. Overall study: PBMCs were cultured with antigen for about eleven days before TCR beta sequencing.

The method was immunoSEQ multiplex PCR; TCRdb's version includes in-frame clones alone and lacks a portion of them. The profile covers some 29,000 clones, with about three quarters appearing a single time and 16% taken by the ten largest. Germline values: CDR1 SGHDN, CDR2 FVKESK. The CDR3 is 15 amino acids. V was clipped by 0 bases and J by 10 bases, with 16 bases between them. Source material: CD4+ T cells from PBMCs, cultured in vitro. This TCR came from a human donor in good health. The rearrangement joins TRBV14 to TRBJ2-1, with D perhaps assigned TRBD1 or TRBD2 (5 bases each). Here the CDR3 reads CASSQDQVGAREQFF. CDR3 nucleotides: TGTGCCAGCAGCCAAGACCAGGTCGGGGCCCGGGAGCAGTTCTTC.